Each of the 14 T cell receptor beta chains below was sequenced from the same sample in a study of monozygotic twins with inflammatory bowel disease. No DNA is given; TCRdb re-called the 5' RACE reads and lists each CDR3 protein once. Listed are roughly 300,000 distinct CDR3 sequences; roughly 5.8% falls within the top ten. The specimen sequenced was blood. The receptor source for this set is a human donor with ulcerative colitis or Crohn's disease, or a healthy co-twin of an affected twin (not recorded which).

This rearrangement joins TRBV5-1 to TRBJ1-1; TCRdb selects TRBD1, and the lack of DNA leaves this call unchecked. Germline V gene data show CDR1 as SGHRS and CDR2 as YFSETQ. This CDR3 contains 15 residues. CDR3 sequence reads: CASSPGQGLNTEAFF.

This chain uses TRBV20-1 with TRBJ2-1. This CDR3 spans 14 amino acids. Looked up from germline, CDR1 is DFQATT and CDR2 is SNEGSKA (reference sequence). CDR3 loop: CSARGLKLYNEQFF.

The V gene is TRBV6-2 or TRBV6-3, the J gene TRBJ1-1; checking the TCRdb D call of TRBD1 is not possible without DNA. Germline CDR1 reads MNHEY; CDR2 reads SVGEGT. The CDR3 spans 15 residues. CDR3 region: CASSFGTGFYTEAFF.

V and J are TRBV6-5 and TRBJ2-7; checking the TCRdb D call of TRBD1 is not possible without DNA. Germline assignment: CDR1 MNHEY and CDR2 SVGAGI. There are 16 residues in the CDR3. This CDR3 reads CASSSPEEGSVYEQYF.

This sequence joins TRBV6-5 and TRBJ2-3; TCRdb designates TRBD2, a call that cannot be tested without DNA. Germline values: CDR1 MNHEY, CDR2 SVGAGI. CDR3 length equals 17 residues. The CDR3 is CASSPSLGLGDADTQYF.

The chain uses TRBV5-5 and TRBJ2-3; the D call of TRBD2 rests on TCRdb alone, since no DNA is present to check it. CDR3 length: 18 amino acids. Germline lookup yields CDR1 SGHKS and CDR2 YYEKEE (reference sequence). The CDR3 spells CASSLARRGGESTDTQYF.

The chain recombines TRBV29-1 with TRBJ1-2; TCRdb proposes TRBD1, but this gene call is untestable without DNA. The CDR3 covers 15 residues. Germline V gene lookup returns CDR1 SQVTM and CDR2 ANQGSEA. This CDR3 reads CSVGGRGDRDYGYTF.

This chain links TRBV11-2 with TRBJ2-1; TCRdb outputs TRBD2, but without DNA this stays unchecked. The germline CDR1 and CDR2 sequences are SGHAT and FQNNGV. This CDR3 spans 16 amino acids. The CDR3 loop is CASKRTSGRAGNEQFF.

The chain links TRBV28 to TRBJ2-1; TCRdb proposes TRBD2, but this gene call is untestable without DNA. In germline, CDR1 is MDHEN, CDR2 SYDVKM. The CDR3 is 15 residues long. This chain's CDR3 is CASSFQAGGYNEQFF.

CDR3 in amino acids: CASSVTGKTEAFF. V gene TRBV9 combines with J gene TRBJ1-1; no DNA is available, so the TRBD1 call from TCRdb remains unchecked. In germline, CDR1 is SGDLS, CDR2 YYNGEE. This CDR3 contains 13 residues. Variable domain in full (rest from reference TRBV9 and TRBJ1-1): DSGVTQTPKHLITATGQRVTLRCSPRSGDLSVYWYQQSLDQGLQFLIQYYNGEERAKGNILERFSAQQFPDLHSELNLSSLELGDSALYFCASSVTGKTEAFFGQGTRLTVV.

The chain joins TRBV29-1 to TRBJ2-4; TCRdb selects TRBD1, and the lack of DNA leaves this call unchecked. The CDR3 sequence is 16 residues long. CDR1 and CDR2 from the germline V gene are SQVTM and ANQGSEA. CDR3 sequence reads: CSVERLGVGQVNIQYF.

This chain joins TRBV6-2 or TRBV6-3 and TRBJ2-7. Per the germline V gene, CDR1 is MNHEY and CDR2 is SVGEGT. This CDR3 is built from 12 residues. CDR3 amino acids: CASRSRTYEQYF.

The chain combines TRBV4-3 with TRBJ2-3. The V gene's germline CDR1 is LGHNA and CDR2 YSLEER. This CDR3 has 13 residues. CDR3 residues: CASSQEVRDTQYF.

This chain connects TRBV6-1 to TRBJ1-6; TCRdb selects TRBD1, and the lack of DNA leaves this call unchecked. The CDR3 runs 16 residues. Per the germline V gene, CDR1 is MNHNS and CDR2 is SASEGT. The CDR3 protein is CASRLDRLGDNSPLHF.